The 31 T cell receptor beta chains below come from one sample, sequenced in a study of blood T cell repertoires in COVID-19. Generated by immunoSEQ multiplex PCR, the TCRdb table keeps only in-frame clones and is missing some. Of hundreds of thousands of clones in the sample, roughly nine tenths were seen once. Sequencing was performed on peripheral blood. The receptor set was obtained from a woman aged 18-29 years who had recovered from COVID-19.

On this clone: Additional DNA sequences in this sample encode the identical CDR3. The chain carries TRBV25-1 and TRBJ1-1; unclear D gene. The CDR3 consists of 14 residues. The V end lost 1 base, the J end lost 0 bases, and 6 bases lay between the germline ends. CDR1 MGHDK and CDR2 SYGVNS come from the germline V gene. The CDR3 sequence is CASSELEVNTEAFF. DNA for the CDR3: TGTGCCAGCAGTGAATTAGAGGTGAACACTGAAGCTTTCTTT. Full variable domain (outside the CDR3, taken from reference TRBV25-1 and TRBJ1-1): EADIYQTPRYLVIGTGKKITLECSQTMGHDKMYWYQQDPGMELHLIHYSYGVNSTEKGDLSSESTVSRIRTEHFPLTLESARPSHTSQYLCASSELEVNTEAFFGQGTRLTVV.

CDR3 sequence (DNA): TGTGCCAGTAGTATCGGGGTTGGGAATGAAAAACTGTTTTTT. Translating gives CASSIGVGNEKLFF. The genes are TRBV19 and TRBJ1-4, with D unclear. With 3 bases removed from V and 5 bases from J, the gap between germline ends came to 10 bases. CDR1 and CDR2 (germline): LNHDA, SQIVND (reference sequence). This CDR3 has 14 amino acids.

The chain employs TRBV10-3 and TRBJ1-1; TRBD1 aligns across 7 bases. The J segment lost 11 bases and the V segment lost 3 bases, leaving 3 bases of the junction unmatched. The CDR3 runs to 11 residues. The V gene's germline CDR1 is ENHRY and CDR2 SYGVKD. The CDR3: CAISEDREAFF. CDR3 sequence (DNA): TGTGCCATCAGTGAAGACAGGGAGGCTTTCTTT.

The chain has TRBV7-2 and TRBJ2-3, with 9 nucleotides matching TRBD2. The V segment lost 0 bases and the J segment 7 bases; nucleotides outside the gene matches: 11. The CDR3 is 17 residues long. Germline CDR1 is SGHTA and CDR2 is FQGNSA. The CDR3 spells CASSLALFSGSVNTQYF. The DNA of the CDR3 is TGTGCCAGCAGCTTAGCGCTATTTAGCGGGAGTGTAAATACGCAGTATTTT.

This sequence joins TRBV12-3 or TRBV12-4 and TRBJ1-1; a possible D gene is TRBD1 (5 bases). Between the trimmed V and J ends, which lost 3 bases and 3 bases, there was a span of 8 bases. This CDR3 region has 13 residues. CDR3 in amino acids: CASSFVRDTEAFF. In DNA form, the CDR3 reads TGTGCCAGCAGTTTCGTCAGGGACACTGAAGCTTTCTTT.

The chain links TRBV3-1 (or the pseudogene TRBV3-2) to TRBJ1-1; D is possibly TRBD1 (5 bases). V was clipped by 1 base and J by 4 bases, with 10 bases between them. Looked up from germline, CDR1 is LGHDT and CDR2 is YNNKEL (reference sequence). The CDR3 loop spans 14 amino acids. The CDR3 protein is CASSQAGGTTEAFF. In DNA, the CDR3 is TGTGCCAGCAGCCAAGCGGGGGGAACCACTGAAGCTTTCTTT.

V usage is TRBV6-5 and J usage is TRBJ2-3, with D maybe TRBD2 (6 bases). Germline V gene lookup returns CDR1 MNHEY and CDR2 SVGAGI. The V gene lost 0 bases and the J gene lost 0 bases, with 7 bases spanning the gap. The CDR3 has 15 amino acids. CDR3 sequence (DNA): TGTGCCAGCAGTTACTCGCGGGGCAGCACAGATACGCAGTATTTT. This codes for CASSYSRGSTDTQYF.

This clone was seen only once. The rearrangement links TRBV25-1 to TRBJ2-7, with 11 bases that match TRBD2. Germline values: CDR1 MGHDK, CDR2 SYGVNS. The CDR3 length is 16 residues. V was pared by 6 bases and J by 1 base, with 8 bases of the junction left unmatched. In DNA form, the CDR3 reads TGTGCCAGCAGGACCCTCGGACTAGCGGGTTCCTACGAGCAGTACTTC. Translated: CASRTLGLAGSYEQYF.

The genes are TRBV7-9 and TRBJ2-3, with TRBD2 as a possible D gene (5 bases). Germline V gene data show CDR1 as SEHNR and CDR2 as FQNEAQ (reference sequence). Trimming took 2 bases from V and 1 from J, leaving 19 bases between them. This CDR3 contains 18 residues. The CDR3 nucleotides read TGTGCCAGCAGCTTAAGGCGGGTCGGTATGGTACGCACAGATACGCAGTATTTT. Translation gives CASSLRRVGMVRTDTQYF.

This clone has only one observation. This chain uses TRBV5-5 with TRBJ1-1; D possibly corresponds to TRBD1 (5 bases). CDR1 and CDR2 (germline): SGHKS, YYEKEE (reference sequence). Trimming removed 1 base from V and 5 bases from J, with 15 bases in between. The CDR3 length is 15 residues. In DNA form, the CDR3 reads TGTGCCAGCAGCTTGCTCGGCAGGGTAGGGACTGAAGCTTTCTTT. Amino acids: CASSLLGRVGTEAFF. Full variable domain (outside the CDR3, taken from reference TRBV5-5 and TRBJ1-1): DAGVTQSPTHLIKTRGQQVTLRCSPISGHKSVSWYQQVLGQGPQFIFQYYEKEERGRGNFPDRFSARQFPNYSSELNVNALLLGDSALYLCASSLLGRVGTEAFFGQGTRLTVV.

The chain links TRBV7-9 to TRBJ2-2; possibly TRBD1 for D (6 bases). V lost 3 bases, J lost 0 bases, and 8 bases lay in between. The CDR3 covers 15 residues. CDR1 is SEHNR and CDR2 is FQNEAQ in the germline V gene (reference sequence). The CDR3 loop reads CASSLGATNTGELFF. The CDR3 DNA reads TGTGCCAGCAGCTTGGGGGCCACGAACACCGGGGAGCTGTTTTTT.

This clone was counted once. CDR3 nucleotides: TGCGCCAGCAGCTTGGCCTCCGGGACTAGCGGCCTAGCCAAAAACATTCAGTACTTC. Amino acid sequence: CASSLASGTSGLAKNIQYF. V gene TRBV5-1 combines with J gene TRBJ2-4; 11 bases line up with TRBD2. Germline lookup yields CDR1 SGHRS and CDR2 YFSETQ. The V gene end was trimmed by 0 bases and the J gene end by 0 bases; junction bases not matched to a gene: 8. The CDR3 totals 19 residues.

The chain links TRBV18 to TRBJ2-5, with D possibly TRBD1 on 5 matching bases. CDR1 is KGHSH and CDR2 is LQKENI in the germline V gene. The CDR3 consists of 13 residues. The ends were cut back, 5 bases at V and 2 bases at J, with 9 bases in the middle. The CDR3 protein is CASSYGQQETQYF. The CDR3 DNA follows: TGTGCCAGCTCATACGGACAACAAGAGACCCAGTACTTC.

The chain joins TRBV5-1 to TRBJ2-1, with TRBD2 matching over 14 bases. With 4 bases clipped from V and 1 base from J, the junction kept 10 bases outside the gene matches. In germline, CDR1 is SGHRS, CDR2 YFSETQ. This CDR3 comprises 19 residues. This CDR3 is CASSPWRLAGGGSYNEQFF. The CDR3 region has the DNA TGCGCCAGCAGCCCGTGGCGACTAGCGGGAGGGGGGTCCTACAATGAGCAGTTCTTC. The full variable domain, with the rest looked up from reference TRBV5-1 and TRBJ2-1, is KAGVTQTPRYLIKTRGQQVTLSCSPISGHRSVSWYQQTPGQGLQFLFEYFSETQRNKGNFPGRFSGRQFSNSRSEMNVSTLELGDSALYLCASSPWRLAGGGSYNEQFFGPGTRLTVL.

CDR3 DNA: TGTGCCAGCAAATCCGACCGGGTGAACACCATATATTTT. Residues: CASKSDRVNTIYF. This chain uses TRBV12-3 or TRBV12-4 with TRBJ1-3, with D unresolved. V was shortened by 7 bases and J by 7 bases, with 14 bases between the two germline ends. The CDR3 length is 13 residues.

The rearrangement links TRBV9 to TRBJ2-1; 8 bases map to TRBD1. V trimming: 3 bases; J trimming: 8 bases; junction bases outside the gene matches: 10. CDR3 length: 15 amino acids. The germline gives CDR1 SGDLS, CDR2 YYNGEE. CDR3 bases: TGTGCCAGCAGCGCGTTAGGACAGGGCCTAGATGAGCAGTTCTTC. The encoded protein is CASSALGQGLDEQFF.

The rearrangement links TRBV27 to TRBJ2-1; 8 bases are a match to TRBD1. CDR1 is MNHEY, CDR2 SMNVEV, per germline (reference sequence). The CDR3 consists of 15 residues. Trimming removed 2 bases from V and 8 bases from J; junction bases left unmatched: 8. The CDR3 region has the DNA TGTGCCAGCAGTTTAGGGCAGGGGGCTGGGGATGAGCAGTTCTTC. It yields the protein CASSLGQGAGDEQFF.

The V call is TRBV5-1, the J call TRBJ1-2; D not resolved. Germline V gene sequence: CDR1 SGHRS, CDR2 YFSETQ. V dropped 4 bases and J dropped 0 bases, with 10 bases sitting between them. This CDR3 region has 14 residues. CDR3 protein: CASSPVPPNYGYTF. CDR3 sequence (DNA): TGCGCCAGCAGCCCGGTACCCCCTAACTATGGCTACACCTTC.

As DNA, the CDR3 is TGTGCCACCAGTGATTCGGGACAGGGCCTCTACGAGCAGTACTTC. Protein product: CATSDSGQGLYEQYF. This chain uses TRBV24-1 with TRBJ2-7; 9 nucleotides align to TRBD1. The length of the CDR3 is 15 residues. With V trimmed by 2 bases and J by 3 bases, 4 bases remained unmatched. Germline assignment: CDR1 KGHDR and CDR2 SFDVKD.

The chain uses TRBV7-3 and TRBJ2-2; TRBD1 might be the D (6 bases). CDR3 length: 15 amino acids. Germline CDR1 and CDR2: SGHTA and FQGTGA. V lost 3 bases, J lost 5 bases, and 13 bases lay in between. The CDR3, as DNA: TGTGCCAGCAGCTTTCGTCAGGGGAATACCGGGGAGCTGTTTTTT. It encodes CASSFRQGNTGELFF.

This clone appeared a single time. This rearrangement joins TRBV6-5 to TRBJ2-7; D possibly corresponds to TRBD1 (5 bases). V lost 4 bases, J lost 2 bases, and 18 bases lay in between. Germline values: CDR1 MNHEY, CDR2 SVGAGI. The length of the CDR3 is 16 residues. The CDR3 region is CASSSLGVGQAYEQYF. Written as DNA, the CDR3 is TGTGCCAGCAGTTCTCTAGGGGTAGGGCAAGCCTACGAGCAGTACTTC.

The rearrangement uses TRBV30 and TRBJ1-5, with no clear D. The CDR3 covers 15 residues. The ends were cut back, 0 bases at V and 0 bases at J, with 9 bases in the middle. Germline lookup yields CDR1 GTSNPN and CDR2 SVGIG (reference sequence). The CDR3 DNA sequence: TGTGCCTGGAGTGTCGGGAGTTATAGCAATCAGCCCCAGCATTTT. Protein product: CAWSVGSYSNQPQHF.

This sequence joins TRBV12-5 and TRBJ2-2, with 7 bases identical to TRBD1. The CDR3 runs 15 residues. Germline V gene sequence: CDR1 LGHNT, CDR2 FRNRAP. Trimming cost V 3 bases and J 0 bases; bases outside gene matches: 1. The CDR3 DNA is TGTGCTAGTGGTTTAGGGACAGCGAACACCGGGGAGCTGTTTTTT. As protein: CASGLGTANTGELFF.

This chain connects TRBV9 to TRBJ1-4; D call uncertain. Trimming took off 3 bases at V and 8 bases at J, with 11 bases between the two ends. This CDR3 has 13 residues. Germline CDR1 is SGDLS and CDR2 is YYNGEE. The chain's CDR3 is CASSASAGEKLFF. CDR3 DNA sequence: TGTGCCAGCAGCGCGTCCGCGGGGGAAAAACTGTTTTTT.

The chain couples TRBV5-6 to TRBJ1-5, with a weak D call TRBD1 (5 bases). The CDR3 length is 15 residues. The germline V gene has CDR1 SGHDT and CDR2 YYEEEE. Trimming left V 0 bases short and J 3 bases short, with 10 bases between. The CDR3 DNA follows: TGTGCCAGCAGCTTGGGGGCAGGGAACAATCAGCCCCAGCATTTT. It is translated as CASSLGAGNNQPQHF.

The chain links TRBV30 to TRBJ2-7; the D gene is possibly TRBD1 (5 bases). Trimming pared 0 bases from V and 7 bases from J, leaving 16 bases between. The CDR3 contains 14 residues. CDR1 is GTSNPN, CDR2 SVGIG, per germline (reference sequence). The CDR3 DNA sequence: TGTGCCTGGAGTGTCATCCAGGGAATTGATGAGCAGTACTTC. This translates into CAWSVIQGIDEQYF. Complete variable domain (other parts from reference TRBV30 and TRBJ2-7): SQTIHQWPATLVQPVGSPLSLECTVEGTSNPNLYWYRQAAGRGLQLLFYSVGIGQISSEVPQNLSASRPQDRQFILSSKKLLLSDSGFYLCAWSVIQGIDEQYFGPGTRLTVT.

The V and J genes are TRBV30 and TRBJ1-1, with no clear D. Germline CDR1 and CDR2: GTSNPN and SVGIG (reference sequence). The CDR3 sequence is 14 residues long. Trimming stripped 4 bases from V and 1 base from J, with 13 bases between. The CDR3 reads CAWMDGNSNTEAFF. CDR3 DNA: TGTGCCTGGATGGACGGGAATTCGAACACTGAAGCTTTCTTT.

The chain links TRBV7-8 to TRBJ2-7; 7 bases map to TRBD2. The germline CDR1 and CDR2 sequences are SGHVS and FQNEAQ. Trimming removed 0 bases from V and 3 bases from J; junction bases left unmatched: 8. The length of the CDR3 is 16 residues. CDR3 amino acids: CASSLAGPGGGYEQYF. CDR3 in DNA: TGTGCCAGCAGCTTAGCGGGCCCTGGGGGGGGCTACGAGCAGTACTTC.

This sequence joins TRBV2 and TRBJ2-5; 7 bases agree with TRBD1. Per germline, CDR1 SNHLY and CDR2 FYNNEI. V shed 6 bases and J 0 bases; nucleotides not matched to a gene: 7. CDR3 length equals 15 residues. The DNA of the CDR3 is TGTGCCAGCAGGACGAGGACAGGCCACCAAGAGACCCAGTACTTC. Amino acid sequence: CASRTRTGHQETQYF.

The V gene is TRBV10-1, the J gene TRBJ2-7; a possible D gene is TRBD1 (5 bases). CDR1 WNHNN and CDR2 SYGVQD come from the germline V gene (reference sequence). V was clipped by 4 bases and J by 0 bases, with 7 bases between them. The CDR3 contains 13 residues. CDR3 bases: TGCGCCAGCAGTGGGCAGGGCTCCTACGAGCAGTACTTC. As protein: CASSGQGSYEQYF.

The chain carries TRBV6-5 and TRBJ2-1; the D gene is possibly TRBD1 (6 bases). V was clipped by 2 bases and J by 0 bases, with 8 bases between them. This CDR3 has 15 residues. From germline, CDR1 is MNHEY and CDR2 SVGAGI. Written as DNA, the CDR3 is TGTGCCAGCAGTTACCAGGGGAGCTCCTACAATGAGCAGTTCTTC. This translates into CASSYQGSSYNEQFF.